This TCR beta chain is from a study of CD8+CD57+ T cells in acquired aplastic anemia. As for the study in general: Sorted cells (CD4+ and CD8+) yielded DNA amounts that averaged about 3.1 ug.

Individuals selected for sequencing had exhibited CD8+CD57+ cell expansion on flow cytometry. The CDR3 runs 15 residues. The V and J ends lost 1 base and 3 bases, in that order; junction bases with no gene match: 5. Germline V gene sequence: CDR1 SGHNT, CDR2 YENEEA. The template for TCR beta VDJ and CDR3 sequence profiling was genomic DNA. TCRdb independently ran MiXCR on the reads; one entry per CDR3 protein. The sample carries about 200,000 distinct CDR3 sequences, around 49% recorded once. The chain combines TRBV11-3 with TRBJ2-5; 7 bases align to TRBD1. Input material: sorted CD4+, CD8+, or CD8+CD57+ T cells (not recorded which) from PBMCs. This receptor was obtained from a human donor with aplastic anemia. As DNA, the CDR3 is TGTGCCAGCAGCTTAGGAGGGGGCGGTGAAGAGACCCAGTACTTC. It encodes CASSLGGGGEETQYF.